These 5 T cell receptor beta chains were all obtained from the same sample, sequenced in a study of cytotoxic CD8 clonotypes in ibrutinib-treated CLL. Method: immunoSEQ multiplex PCR; TCRdb's copy keeps in-frame clones and lacks some. The sample holds about 140,000 clones; 91% are singletons and the top ten take 10% to 14%. Sequencing was performed on PBMCs, taken after 12 months of ibrutinib treatment. The receptors derive from a human donor with chronic lymphocytic leukemia.

This chain connects TRBV27 to TRBJ2-7, with 7 positions matching TRBD1. CDR1 MNHEY and CDR2 SMNVEV come from the germline V gene (reference sequence). V lost 7 bases and J lost 4; bases outside the gene matches: 7. The CDR3 extends over 13 amino acids. CDR3 in amino acids: CASKAQGSYEQYF. The CDR3 coding sequence is TGTGCCAGCAAGGCACAGGGGTCATACGAGCAGTACTTC.

The chain has TRBV7-2 and TRBJ2-7; perhaps TRBD1 as D (7 bases). V lost 8 bases, J lost 6 bases, and 20 bases lay in between. The CDR3 sequence is 14 residues long. Germline CDR1 is SGHTA and CDR2 is FQGNSA. The chain's CDR3 is CASQGDSSPSEQYF. The CDR3 nucleotides are TGTGCCAGCCAGGGGGACTCCAGTCCTTCCGAGCAGTACTTC.

The rearrangement joins TRBV4-2 to TRBJ2-7; D is perhaps TRBD1 (6 bases). Germline CDR1 LGHNA, CDR2 YNFKEQ. The CDR3 extends over 16 amino acids. V dropped 0 bases and J dropped 2 bases, with 14 bases sitting between them. CDR3 sequence: CASSQEKLGGPYEQYF. The CDR3 DNA reads TGTGCCAGCAGCCAAGAGAAGTTAGGGGGTCCCTACGAGCAGTACTTC.

The CDR3 DNA reads as TGTGCCAGCAGTTACTCGGGAAACTCTGAGCAGTTCTTC. It translates to CASSYSGNSEQFF. The chain joins TRBV6-5 to TRBJ2-1; D not certain. Germline V CDR1 and CDR2: MNHEY, SVGAGI. The V gene lost 0 bases and the J gene lost 9 bases, with 9 bases spanning the gap. The CDR3 length is 13 residues.

The V and J genes are TRBV5-1 and TRBJ1-5, with D unresolved. The CDR3 totals 13 residues. V lost 5 bases, J lost 5 bases, and 11 bases lay in between. CDR1 and CDR2 from the germline V gene are SGHRS and YFSETQ. The CDR3 is CASRDGDHQPQHF. The CDR3 DNA reads TGCGCCAGCAGGGACGGGGATCATCAGCCCCAGCATTTT.